This T cell receptor (beta chain) was observed in a study of T cells after posttransplantation cyclophosphamide. Whole-study findings and limits: Donor CD8+ memory clones often dominated recipient blood repertoires at later times.

Some clones are missing from TCRdb's copy, which holds only in-frame ones; the method was immunoSEQ multiplex PCR. The repertoire holds 66,000 or so clones, with around 95% as singletons. From germline, CDR1 is SGHRS and CDR2 YFSETQ. The V and J ends lost 4 bases and 5 bases, in that order; junction bases with no gene match: 6. The CDR3 contains 14 residues. A remark on this clone: Its matching antigen is unknown.

The rearrangement links TRBV5-1 to TRBJ1-1, with 9 bases aligning to TRBD1. Sample: PBMCs. The TCR was taken from a woman aged 30 to 39 in good health and a related stem cell transplant donor. The CDR3: CASSSNRGLTEAFF. CDR3 coding DNA: TGCGCCAGCAGCAGCAACAGGGGGCTGACTGAAGCTTTCTTT.